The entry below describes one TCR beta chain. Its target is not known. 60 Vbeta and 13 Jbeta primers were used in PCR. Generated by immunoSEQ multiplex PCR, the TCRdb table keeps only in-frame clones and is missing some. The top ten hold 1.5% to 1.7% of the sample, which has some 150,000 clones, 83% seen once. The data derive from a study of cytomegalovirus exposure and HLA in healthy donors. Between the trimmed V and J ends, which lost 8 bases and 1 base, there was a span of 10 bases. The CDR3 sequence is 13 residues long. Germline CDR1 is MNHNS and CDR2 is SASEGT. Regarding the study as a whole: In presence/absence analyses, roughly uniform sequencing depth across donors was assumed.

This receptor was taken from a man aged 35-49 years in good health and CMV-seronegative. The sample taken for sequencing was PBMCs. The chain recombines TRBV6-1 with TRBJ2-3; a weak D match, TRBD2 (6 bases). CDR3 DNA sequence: TGTGCCAGCGGGGCTAGCGGCACAGATACGCAGTATTTT. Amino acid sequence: CASGASGTDTQYF.